This TCR beta chain was sequenced for a study of blood T cell repertoires in COVID-19 (dated by TCRdb to the early 2020s). A note on the overall study: Collaborator samples came from the United States, Italy and Spain and covered acute and convalescent phases of COVID-19. The material from the prospective study consisted of cDNA or gDNA derived from T cells, B-cell-depleted T cells, or PBMCs. The dataset comprised deeply sampled blood TCRbeta repertoires from subjects exposed to, actively infected with, or recovered from COVID-19. The repertoires were made available in a free public database intended to serve as a resource for research on the immune response to SARS-CoV-2. Samples were obtained from the ongoing ImmuneRACE study (first 160 participants) and from about 1,300 subjects provided by 6 global collaborators. Nearly every sample came with metadata listing a de-identified subject ID, COVID-19 status, age in years and sex. Where available, HLA class I and class II types were obtained from metadata supplied by the sample provider rather than from assay-based typing. General findings and caveats noted by the study authors: Clinical and demographic metadata were provided uncurated, with the amount varying by source and participant.

Another Seattle source contributed samples from volunteer blood donors who had recovered from COVID-19. Each collaborating institution followed its own protocols to collect whole blood in K2EDTA tubes. For TCRbeta analysis, collaborators shipped samples as frozen whole blood, isolated PBMCs, or DNA extracted from either of those sample types. Trimming removed 8 bases from V and 2 bases from J; the gene matches leave 11 bases unexplained. Sequences GTSNPN (CDR1) and SVGIG (CDR2) are obtained from the germline V gene (reference sequence). The CDR3 spans 14 residues, from the cysteine through the phenylalanine. CDR3 DNA only is kept here, 42 bases in frame from base 1. As for this clone: Its specific antigen is unknown. The input lacks base qualities; no much larger clone sits a single base away.

The immunoSEQ Assay, a bias-controlled multiplex PCR, was used to amplify TCRbeta CDR3 regions from genomic DNA. The paper's data handling went like this. Nucleated cell counts per sample were estimated from amplification of reference gene primers within the assay. To quantify the absolute abundance of each unique TCRbeta CDR3 rearrangement, sequence reads were collapsed and filtered. For each sample, productive Simpson clonality was calculated by taking the square root of Simpson's diversity index across productive rearrangements. TCRdb limited this immuneACCESS table to in-frame rearrangements with V and J called. A share of clones is missing; checked studies link under half to unresolved V genes, and the rest is unexplained. V and J calls and clone size are those listed in that table; D and trimming were worked out from the DNA. The table for this sample lists approximately 280,000 clones; around 86% of them were counted only once. Together, the top ten hold roughly 2.1% of the sample.

This sequence originates from a woman aged 25 to 39 who had recovered from COVID-19. This chain is built from TRBV30 and TRBJ2-7, with 8 bases aligning to TRBD1. Sequenced input: peripheral blood. The CDR3 protein: CATTQVTGAYEQYF. The bases are TGTGCCACGACTCAGGTGACAGGGGCCTACGAGCAGTACTTC.